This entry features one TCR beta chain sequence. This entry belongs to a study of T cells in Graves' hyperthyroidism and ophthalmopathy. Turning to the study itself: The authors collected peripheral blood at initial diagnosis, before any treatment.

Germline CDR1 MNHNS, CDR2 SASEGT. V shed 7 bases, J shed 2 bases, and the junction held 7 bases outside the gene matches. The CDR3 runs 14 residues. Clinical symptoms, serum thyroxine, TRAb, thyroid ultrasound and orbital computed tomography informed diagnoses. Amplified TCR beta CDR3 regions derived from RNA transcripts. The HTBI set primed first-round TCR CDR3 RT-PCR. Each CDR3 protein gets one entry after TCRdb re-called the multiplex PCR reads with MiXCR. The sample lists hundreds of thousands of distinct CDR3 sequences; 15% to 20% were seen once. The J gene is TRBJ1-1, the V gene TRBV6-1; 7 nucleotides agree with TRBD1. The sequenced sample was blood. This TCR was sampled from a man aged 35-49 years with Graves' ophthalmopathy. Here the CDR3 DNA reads TGTGCCAGCATCGCCGGGACAGACAACACTGAAGCTTTCTTT. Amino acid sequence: CASIAGTDNTEAFF.